Below, one T cell receptor (beta chain) is given with its context. The entry originates in a study of Graves' ophthalmopathy and Graves' hyperthyroidism. TCR beta CDR3 regions were amplified from RNA transcripts. Second-round multiplex PCR came after first-round RT-PCR with HTBI primers. TCRdb processed the multiplex PCR reads anew with MiXCR; each CDR3 protein has one entry. The top ten hold 3% to 4% of the sample, which has around 600,000 distinct CDR3 sequences, about 40% seen once. After removal of 3 bases from V and 5 bases from J, the junction contained 14 bases not matched to a gene. Germline V lookup: CDR1 ENHRY, CDR2 SYGVKD. The CDR3 has 18 residues. Patients were left out if they had other autoimmune diseases, uncontrolled infections, pregnancy or lactation.

Material: peripheral blood. The receptor comes from an adult man with Graves' ophthalmopathy. This sequence joins TRBV10-3 and TRBJ2-5; TRBD1 matches at 11 bases. The CDR3 loop is CAISDQTSGTGGMETQYF. DNA for the CDR3: TGTGCCATCAGTGATCAAACCTCCGGGACAGGGGGGATGGAGACCCAGTACTTC.